Listed below are T cell receptor beta chains from one sample, sequenced in a study of T cells in Graves' hyperthyroidism and ophthalmopathy. TCRdb reprocessed the multiplex PCR reads via MiXCR and lists one record per CDR3 protein. The table has about 600,000 distinct CDR3 sequences, about 15% seen once; the top ten hold approximately 12%. The sequenced sample consisted of blood. All receptors come from a woman between 45 and 60 years old with Graves' ophthalmopathy. CDR3s include the opening cysteine and the closing phenylalanine or tryptophan. D genes are given only for firm matches. The size field is filled for only some rows; it gives once, few, many or a size class.

D: NA
size: few
V: TRBV12-3/TRBV12-4
J: TRBJ2-1
DNA: TGTGCCAGCAGTTTAGTAGGGGTCAATGAGCAGTTCTTC
CDR3: CASSLVGVNEQFF

D: TRBD2
size: few
V: TRBV11-2
J: TRBJ2-1
DNA: TGTGCCAGCAGCTTACCCCTAGCGGGAGGGCCTTACAATGAGCAGTTCTTC
CDR3: CASSLPLAGGPYNEQFF

D: NA
size: NA
V: TRBV6-6
J: TRBJ1-5
DNA: TGTGCCAGCAGTTACTCTCAAACGGGGCCCCAGCATTTT
CDR3: CASSYSQTGPQHF

D: NA
size: few
V: TRBV20-1
J: TRBJ2-1
DNA: TGCAGTGCTACCAGAACAGGGATCCCCTACAATGAGCAGTTCTTC
CDR3: CSATRTGIPYNEQFF

D: NA
size: many
V: TRBV2
J: TRBJ2-3
DNA: TGTGCCAGCATGGGGTCTGTTTTCGCAGATACGCAGTATTTT
CDR3: CASMGSVFADTQYF

D: NA
size: many
V: TRBV27
J: TRBJ1-5
DNA: TGTGCCAGCAGTTACAGCAGGGCTCAGCCCCAGCATTTT
CDR3: CASSYSRAQPQHF

D: NA
size: few
V: TRBV29-1
J: TRBJ2-2
DNA: TGCAGCGGGACGAAGGGCACCGGGGAGCTGTTTTTT
CDR3: CSGTKGTGELFF

D: TRBD1
size: few
V: TRBV19
J: TRBJ1-5
DNA: TGTGCCAGTAGTAAGGGGGCCGGGCAGCCCCAGCATTTT
CDR3: CASSKGAGQPQHF

D: TRBD1
size: NA
V: TRBV4-2
J: TRBJ2-1
DNA: TGTGCCAGCAGCCAAGGACAGGGAGATGAGCAGTTCTTC
CDR3: CASSQGQGDEQFF

D: TRBD1
size: many
V: TRBV27
J: TRBJ2-4
DNA: TGTGCCAGCAGGCCGACAGGGCAGAAAAACATTCAGTACTTC
CDR3: CASRPTGQKNIQYF

D: NA
size: many
V: TRBV9
J: TRBJ2-2
DNA: TGTGCCAGCAGCGCCGGACCGACACCGAGCACCGGGGAGCTGTTTTTT
CDR3: CASSAGPTPSTGELFF

D: TRBD2
size: many
V: TRBV27
J: TRBJ2-3
DNA: TGTGCCAGCAGTCGTACTAGCGGGAGATGGTCAGATACGCAGTATTTT
CDR3: CASSRTSGRWSDTQYF

D: TRBD1
size: many
V: TRBV5-4
J: TRBJ1-2
DNA: TGTGCCAGCAGCGTAAGGGACAGGACCCCCTATGGCTACACCTTC
CDR3: CASSVRDRTPYGYTF

D: TRBD1
size: many
V: TRBV6-5
J: TRBJ1-1
DNA: TGTGCCAGCAGTTACCAGGGGGCGAACACTGAAGCTTTCTTT
CDR3: CASSYQGANTEAFF

D: TRBD2
size: NA
V: TRBV24-1
J: TRBJ2-2
DNA: TGTGCCACCAGTGGTATTAGCGGGAGCTTTTCAGGTCGCACCGGGGAGCTGTTTTTT
CDR3: CATSGISGSFSGRTGELFF

D: TRBD1
size: NA
V: TRBV7-9
J: TRBJ1-1
DNA: TGTGCCAGCAGCTTGCAGGGGGCGGCGGGGGCTGAAGCTTTCTTT
CDR3: CASSLQGAAGAEAFF

D: NA
size: many
V: TRBV2
J: TRBJ2-1
DNA: TGTGCCAGCAGCGGGATAGGTGTCAGCTCCTACAATGAGCAGTTCTTC
CDR3: CASSGIGVSSYNEQFF

D: NA
size: many
V: TRBV6-1
J: TRBJ2-7
DNA: TGTGCCAGCAGTGGGTCCTACGAGCAGTACTTC
CDR3: CASSGSYEQYF

D: TRBD2
size: many
V: TRBV28
J: TRBJ2-2
DNA: TGTGCCAGCAGTTTCGGGCTAGCGGCGAACACCGGGGAGCTGTTTTTT
CDR3: CASSFGLAANTGELFF

D: NA
size: few
V: TRBV9
J: TRBJ1-2
DNA: TGTGCCAGCAGCGTAGGCAGGGTGGATGGCTACACCTTC
CDR3: CASSVGRVDGYTF

D: NA
size: NA
V: TRBV19
J: TRBJ2-2
DNA: TGTGCCAGTAGTATGGGCCTAATCGCCGGGGAGCTGTTTTTT
CDR3: CASSMGLIAGELFF

D: NA
size: NA
V: TRBV20-1
J: TRBJ2-3
DNA: TGCAGTGCCGCGCGCCTATTCACAGATACGCAGTATTTT
CDR3: CSAARLFTDTQYF

D: TRBD2
size: few
V: TRBV6-5
J: TRBJ2-3
DNA: TGTGCCAGCAGTTACTCCGCGCGGGAGGGCAGACGCACAGATACGCAGTATTTT
CDR3: CASSYSAREGRRTDTQYF

D: TRBD1
size: many
V: TRBV7-3
J: TRBJ1-1
DNA: TGTGCCAGCAGCTTCTTACCGGGACAGGTCCTGAGTCCCCACATGAACACTGAAGCTTTCTTT
CDR3: CASSFLPGQVLSPHMNTEAFF

D: NA
size: NA
V: TRBV10-3
J: TRBJ2-1
DNA: TGTGCCATCAGGGGGACCGGGATGGATGAGCAGTTCTTC
CDR3: CAIRGTGMDEQFF

D: TRBD2
size: many
V: TRBV3-1
J: TRBJ2-1
DNA: TGTGCCAGCAGCCAAGTGGCTAGCGGGATGATCTACAATGAGCAGTTCTTC
CDR3: CASSQVASGMIYNEQFF

D: NA
size: NA
V: TRBV5-6
J: TRBJ1-1
DNA: TGTGCCAGCAGCTCCGGCCCCCCAGGAAAGAACACTGAAGCTTTCTTT
CDR3: CASSSGPPGKNTEAFF

D: NA
size: many
V: TRBV20-1
J: TRBJ2-1
DNA: TGCAGTGCTAGAGGCGGGGGCTACTCCTACAATGAGCAGTTCTTC
CDR3: CSARGGGYSYNEQFF

D: TRBD1
size: many
V: TRBV28
J: TRBJ1-6
DNA: TGTGCCAGCAGTTTATTGATCGGACAGGGGAATTCACCCCTCCACTTT
CDR3: CASSLLIGQGNSPLHF

D: NA
size: NA
V: TRBV7-6
J: TRBJ1-6
DNA: TGTGCCAGCAGCAACACAGGGTCGGATTCACCCCTCCACTTT
CDR3: CASSNTGSDSPLHF

D: NA
size: few
V: TRBV6-1
J: TRBJ1-5
DNA: TGTGCCAGCAGAACCACAGGTAATAGCAATCAGCCCCAGCATTTT
CDR3: CASRTTGNSNQPQHF

D: TRBD2
size: NA
V: TRBV10-3
J: TRBJ2-3
DNA: TGTGCCATCAGTGTTGCGGGAGAAGGATCAGATACGCAGTATTTT
CDR3: CAISVAGEGSDTQYF

D: NA
size: many
V: TRBV2
J: TRBJ2-3
DNA: TGTGCCAGCAGTGAGGTACCAGGGGGGGGCACAGATACGCAGTATTTT
CDR3: CASSEVPGGGTDTQYF

D: TRBD2
size: few
V: TRBV6-1
J: TRBJ2-7
DNA: TGTGCCAGCAGCCCTCTAGCGGGAGGGCCCCCAGGCGAGCAGTACTTC
CDR3: CASSPLAGGPPGEQYF

D: NA
size: many
V: TRBV28
J: TRBJ2-2
DNA: TGTGCCAGCAGTGTATTCCGGGCCTCCGGCACCGGGGAGCTGTTTTTT
CDR3: CASSVFRASGTGELFF

D: NA
size: NA
V: TRBV15
J: TRBJ2-3
DNA: TGTGCCACCAGCAGAGATTTGCTCAGACTAAGCACAGATACGCAGTATTTT
CDR3: CATSRDLLRLSTDTQYF

D: NA
size: NA
V: TRBV25-1
J: TRBJ2-2
DNA: TGTGCCAGCAGTGAGGCTGGGGCAGCGAACACCGGGGAGCTGTTTTTT
CDR3: CASSEAGAANTGELFF

D: NA
size: many
V: TRBV28
J: TRBJ2-5
DNA: TGTGCCAGCAGTTTTCCCACGGGCGAGGAGACCCAGTACTTC
CDR3: CASSFPTGEETQYF

D: NA
size: many
V: TRBV7-9
J: TRBJ2-4
DNA: TGTGCCAGCAGCTTAATGGGTCGAGCGGATGTAGCCAAAAACATTCAGTACTTC
CDR3: CASSLMGRADVAKNIQYF

D: NA
size: NA
V: TRBV5-8
J: TRBJ2-1
DNA: TGTGCCAGCAGAGCTCGGGACCTCGGCTACAATGAGCAGTTCTTC
CDR3: CASRARDLGYNEQFF

D: NA
size: many
V: TRBV20-1
J: TRBJ2-5
DNA: TGCAGTGCTACCCCAGCTAGCGGAGGGGGAGAGACCCAGTACTTC
CDR3: CSATPASGGGETQYF

D: TRBD1
size: few
V: TRBV20-1
J: TRBJ2-7
DNA: TGCAGTGCTGGACAGGGCACCTACGAGCAGTACTTC
CDR3: CSAGQGTYEQYF

D: NA
size: NA
V: TRBV12-5
J: TRBJ2-7
DNA: TGTGCTAGTGGTGGGCCGGGACGGCTCTCCTACGAGCAGTACTTC
CDR3: CASGGPGRLSYEQYF

D: TRBD2
size: NA
V: TRBV3-1
J: TRBJ2-3
DNA: TGTGCCAGCAGCCAAGACGGACTAGCGGGACGCACTCAGTATTTT
CDR3: CASSQDGLAGRTQYF

D: TRBD2
size: many
V: TRBV30
J: TRBJ2-3
DNA: TGTGCCTGGAGTTTGGGGCGGGGGGCAGATACGCAGTATTTT
CDR3: CAWSLGRGADTQYF

D: TRBD2
size: few
V: TRBV19
J: TRBJ2-7
DNA: TGTGCCAGTAGTGCGACTAGCGGCCATAGGGACGAGCAGTACTTC
CDR3: CASSATSGHRDEQYF

D: NA
size: NA
V: TRBV6-1
J: TRBJ1-1
DNA: TGTGCCAGCAGTGAAAAGCCGCTGAACACTGAAGCTTTCTTT
CDR3: CASSEKPLNTEAFF

D: TRBD1
size: few
V: TRBV6-2/TRBV6-3
J: TRBJ1-1
DNA: TGTGCCAGCAGTTACTTGGGACAGAACAGGAGAGCTTTCTTT
CDR3: CASSYLGQNRRAFF

D: NA
size: many
V: TRBV27
J: TRBJ2-3
DNA: TGTGCCAGCAAAAAACTAGAGTCCTCTAGCACAGATACGCAGTATTTT
CDR3: CASKKLESSSTDTQYF

D: NA
size: many
V: TRBV15
J: TRBJ1-2
DNA: TGTGCCACCAGCAGAGAACGACAGGCTGGCTACACCTTC
CDR3: CATSRERQAGYTF

D: TRBD2
size: NA
V: TRBV2
J: TRBJ2-3
DNA: TGTGCCAGCAGTCGGGGACTAGCGGGAGGCGGTTTAGATACGCAGTATTTT
CDR3: CASSRGLAGGGLDTQYF

D: TRBD2
size: NA
V: TRBV7-2
J: TRBJ2-2
DNA: TGTGCCAGCAGCCAAGAAGGACTAGCGGGAGGGCGCACCGGGGAGCTGTTTTTT
CDR3: CASSQEGLAGGRTGELFF

D: TRBD2
size: few
V: TRBV29-1
J: TRBJ2-1
DNA: TGCAGCGTTGGTTATAGGGGACTAGCGGGAGTGGAGCAGTTCTTC
CDR3: CSVGYRGLAGVEQFF

D: TRBD1
size: once
V: TRBV19
J: TRBJ1-5
DNA: TGTGCCAGTAGTCTCGTGTTTGCAGGGGGCGACAAACAGCCCCAGCATTTT
CDR3: CASSLVFAGGDKQPQHF

D: TRBD1
size: many
V: TRBV20-1
J: TRBJ2-7
DNA: TGCAGTGCCCAATCGCCGGACAGGGTCACCTACGAGCAGTACTTC
CDR3: CSAQSPDRVTYEQYF